This record covers a single T cell receptor beta chain. The clone's antigen remains unknown. There are no base qualities to consult, and no much larger clone falls within one base. The entry originates in a study of T cell changes during pregnancy in multiple sclerosis (dated by TCRdb to the late 2010s). With regard to the full study: In women with multiple sclerosis, the researchers looked at how the T cell repertoire shifted as pregnancy progressed.

The CDR3 goes from the cysteine to the phenylalanine over 15 residues. The entry retains the CDR3 DNA only, 45 bases that are in frame from base 1. Trimming accounts for 2 bases at V and 5 bases at J, while the number of junction bases matched to no gene is 1. The germline V gene (reference sequence) sets CDR1 to MNHEY and CDR2 to SMNVEV. The library was built by means of the immunoSEQ multiplex PCR assay. Not all clones reach the TCRdb copy of this immuneACCESS table, which keeps in-frame sequences only. Checked studies attribute under half of the gap to unresolved V genes and leave the rest unexplained. The sample yields about 42,000 clones; around 80% were counted once. The ten largest clones take up 0.55% to 0.75% of the sample.

The starting material was CD4+ T cells from peripheral blood mononuclear cells, obtained before pregnancy. The receptor comes from a female donor with multiple sclerosis, enrolled in a pregnancy study. The chain joins TRBV27 to TRBJ2-1, with 12 bases matching TRBD1. The sequenced DNA: TGTGCCAGCAGTTTAAGGGACAGGGGGCACAATGAGCAGTTCTTC. The translation is CASSLRDRGHNEQFF.